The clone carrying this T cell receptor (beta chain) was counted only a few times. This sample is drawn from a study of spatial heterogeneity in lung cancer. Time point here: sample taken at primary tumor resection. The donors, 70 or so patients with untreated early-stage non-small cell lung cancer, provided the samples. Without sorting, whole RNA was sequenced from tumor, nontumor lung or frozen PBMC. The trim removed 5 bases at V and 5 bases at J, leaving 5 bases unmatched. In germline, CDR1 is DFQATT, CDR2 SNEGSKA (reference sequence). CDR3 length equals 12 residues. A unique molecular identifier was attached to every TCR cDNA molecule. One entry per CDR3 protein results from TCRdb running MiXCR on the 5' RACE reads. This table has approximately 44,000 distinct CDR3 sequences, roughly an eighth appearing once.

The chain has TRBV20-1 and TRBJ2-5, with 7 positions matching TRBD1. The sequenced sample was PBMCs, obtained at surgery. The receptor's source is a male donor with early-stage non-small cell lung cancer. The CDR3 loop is CSASDREETQYF. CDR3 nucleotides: TGCAGTGCTTCCGACAGGGAGGAGACCCAGTACTTC.